These T cell receptor beta chains were read from a single sample in a study of blood T cell repertoires in COVID-19. Assay: immunoSEQ multiplex PCR; the TCRdb copy retains only in-frame clones and omits some. The repertoire holds about 44,000 clones, with around 86% as singletons. Sequencing was performed on peripheral blood. These receptor sequences come from a human donor in a cohort sampled during active COVID-19. The CDR3 runs from the conserved cysteine through the conserved F or W. The D gene is left open where the match is weak. Not all rows give a size; the values are once, few, many and, for expanded clones, a class.

d_call | j_call | clone_size | v_call | cdr3_nt | cdr3_aa
. | TRBJ2-1 | . | TRBV5-5 | TGTGCCAGCAGCTTGGGGGGTAGCGGCCACAATGAGCAGTTCTTC | CASSLGGSGHNEQFF
. | TRBJ2-3 | . | TRBV2 | TGTGCCAGCGGTAGCGGAAGAAGCACAGATACGCAGTATTTT | CASGSGRSTDTQYF
TRBD1 | TRBJ2-7 | . | TRBV15 | TGTGCCACCAGCAGACGGACAGGGTACGAGCAGTACTTC | CATSRRTGYEQYF
TRBD1 | TRBJ2-7 | . | TRBV5-1 | TGCGCCAGCAGCCGAAGCCAAGGGACAGGGCTCTCCTACGAGCAGTACTTC | CASSRSQGTGLSYEQYF
TRBD2 | TRBJ2-1 | . | TRBV5-4 | TGTGCCAGCAGCCGGACTAGCGGGAGACCCAATGAGCAGTTCTTC | CASSRTSGRPNEQFF
TRBD2 | TRBJ2-3 | . | TRBV6-4 | TGTGCCAGCAGTGACTCGGGGCTAGCGGGAGGGACGCCCACAGATACGCAGTATTTT | CASSDSGLAGGTPTDTQYF
TRBD2 | TRBJ2-5 | . | TRBV19 | TGTGCCAGTAGTACCCGGACTAGCGGGGAGACCCAGTACTTC | CASSTRTSGETQYF
TRBD1 | TRBJ2-5 | . | TRBV5-1 | TGCGCCAGCAGCCCCCCGAGGGGACAGGGGGGCGAGACCCAGTACTTC | CASSPPRGQGGETQYF
. | TRBJ1-1 | . | TRBV9 | TGTGCCAGCAGCGTTACGGGGTCTGAAGCTTTCTTT | CASSVTGSEAFF
. | TRBJ2-3 | . | TRBV6-1 | TGTGCCAGCAGTGAGAGGGCTGCACAGTATTTT | CASSERAAQYF
TRBD2 | TRBJ2-5 | . | TRBV2 | TGTGCCAGCAGTCTGTGGGGGGGAAATCAAGAGACCCAGTACTTC | CASSLWGGNQETQYF
. | TRBJ1-4 | . | TRBV19 | TGTGCCAGTACCCAAACGGAGGGGTCTAATGAAAAACTGTTTTTT | CASTQTEGSNEKLFF
TRBD2 | TRBJ2-7 | . | TRBV7-6 | TGTGCCAGCAGCAAGACTAGCGGGAATACCTACGAGCAGTACTTC | CASSKTSGNTYEQYF
. | TRBJ2-2 | . | TRBV5-6 | TGTGCCAGCAGTCAGCTAGGCGGGGAGCTGTTTTTT | CASSQLGGELFF
TRBD1 | TRBJ1-1 | . | TRBV2 | TGTGCCAGCAGGGGACAGCAGAACACTGAAGCTTTCTTT | CASRGQQNTEAFF
. | TRBJ2-2 | . | TRBV7-9 | TGTGCCAGCAGCTTCTTCGGGAACACCGGGGAGCTGTTTTTT | CASSFFGNTGELFF
. | TRBJ2-5 | once | TRBV18 | TGTGCCAGCTCTTCCGGGACATCCGAGACCCAGTACTTC | CASSSGTSETQYF
. | TRBJ2-3 | . | TRBV7-9 | TGTGCCAGCAGCTTAGTCCTCACGACAGTACCCACAGATACGCAGTATTTT | CASSLVLTTVPTDTQYF
. | TRBJ2-1 | . | TRBV7-6 | TGTGCCGGCAGCCCGGGACTGTGGGATGAGCAGTTCTTC | CAGSPGLWDEQFF
TRBD2 | TRBJ2-3 | . | TRBV9 | TGTGCCAGCAGCGCTAGCGGGAGGAGCACAGATACGCAGTATTTT | CASSASGRSTDTQYF
TRBD2 | TRBJ2-5 | . | TRBV7-2 | TGTGCCAGCAGCTCGACTAGCAGCCGTCAAGAGACCCAGTACTTC | CASSSTSSRQETQYF
. | TRBJ2-7 | . | TRBV16 | TGTGCCAGCAGCCAATCAGGTACAGGCTACGAGCAGTACTTC | CASSQSGTGYEQYF
. | TRBJ2-7 | . | TRBV2 | TGTGCCAGCAGTGAAAGGGGGTTATCCTACGAGCAGTACTTC | CASSERGLSYEQYF
. | TRBJ2-1 | . | TRBV28 | TGTGCCAGCAGTTTTTCCCGTTACAATGAGCAGTTCTTC | CASSFSRYNEQFF
TRBD2 | TRBJ2-1 | . | TRBV5-6 | TGTGCCAGCAGCTTGTTGGTTAGCGGGAGTTTTGGCTCCTACAATGAGCAGTTCTTC | CASSLLVSGSFGSYNEQFF
TRBD2 | TRBJ2-7 | once | TRBV28 | TGTGCCAGCAGTTTGAAGCTAGCGGGGACCGGCGAGCAGTACTTC | CASSLKLAGTGEQYF
. | TRBJ1-2 | . | TRBV28 | TGTGCCAGCAGTGGTGCCGTGGCCAACTATGGCTACACCTTC | CASSGAVANYGYTF
. | TRBJ1-6 | once | TRBV6-2/TRBV6-3 | TGTGCCAGCAGTTACGACGGGACACGGTTTTATGATTCACCCCTCCACTTT | CASSYDGTRFYDSPLHF
TRBD1 | TRBJ2-7 | . | TRBV6-2/TRBV6-3 | TGTGCCAGCAGTTACGTTAGGACAGGGGACCACGAGCAGTACTTC | CASSYVRTGDHEQYF
. | TRBJ1-6 | once | TRBV19 | TGTGCCAGTAGTGTCCGACGGGGACAAAGCTATAATTCACCCCTCCACTTT | CASSVRRGQSYNSPLHF
. | TRBJ2-1 | . | TRBV7-8 | TGTGCCAGCACCTTATACCCGTCGGGACAAGCATACAATGAGCAGTTCTTC | CASTLYPSGQAYNEQFF
TRBD2 | TRBJ2-1 | . | TRBV9 | TGTGCCAGCAGCGTGGGCGGGAGCACCTACAATGAGCAGTTCTTC | CASSVGGSTYNEQFF
. | TRBJ2-1 | . | TRBV29-1 | TGCAGCGTTAGGGCTAGCGACTCCTACAATGAGCAGTTCTTC | CSVRASDSYNEQFF
TRBD2 | TRBJ2-1 | . | TRBV5-4 | TGTGCCAGCAGCTTGGGTGGCGGATTAGCGGGAGGTCCCCTCTTC | CASSLGGGLAGGPLF
. | TRBJ1-4 | few | TRBV6-5 | TGTGCCAGCAGAGCAGGGGCGGCTAATGAAAAACTGTTTTTT | CASRAGAANEKLFF
. | TRBJ2-7 | . | TRBV3-1/TRBV3-2 | TGTGCCAGTATATATACGGGAGCCATAGTAGCCTACGAGCAGTACTTC | CASIYTGAIVAYEQYF
. | TRBJ1-2 | . | TRBV30 | TGTGCCTGGGCCGCGGGGGCGGGTGGCTACACCTTC | CAWAAGAGGYTF
. | TRBJ2-1 | . | TRBV7-2 | TGTGCCAGCAGCTTAGAATTACGGGCAGCAGTCGGGAACAATGAGCAGTTCTTC | CASSLELRAAVGNNEQFF
. | TRBJ2-5 | . | TRBV29-1 | TGCAGCGTTGATAGGCAGGAAGAGACCCAGTACTTC | CSVDRQEETQYF
. | TRBJ1-3 | . | TRBV18 | TGTGCCAGCTGGGACATCTCTGGAAACACCATATATTTT | CASWDISGNTIYF
TRBD2 | TRBJ2-1 | . | TRBV7-9 | TGTGCCAGCAGTACTAGCGGGAGTGTGGGTGAGCAGTTCTTC | CASSTSGSVGEQFF
TRBD2 | TRBJ2-1 | . | TRBV11-3 | TGTGCCAGCAGCTTAGCCGGGACTAGCGGTCTTAATGAGCAGTTCTTC | CASSLAGTSGLNEQFF
TRBD1 | TRBJ1-1 | once | TRBV5-6 | TGTGCCAGCAGCTTGGGGCTCCAGGGGGCATTCTTT | CASSLGLQGAFF
. | TRBJ2-7 | once | TRBV19 | TGTGCCAGTAGTCCCCGGAGACTAGGAGCCTACGAGCAGTACTTC | CASSPRRLGAYEQYF
. | TRBJ2-1 | . | TRBV9 | TGTGCCAGCAGCCCCCAGGGGTTGGGGGACAATGAGCAGTTCTTC | CASSPQGLGDNEQFF
TRBD2 | TRBJ2-3 | . | TRBV30 | TGTGCCTGGAGAGCGGCTAGCGGGTTATATAATACGCAGTATTTT | CAWRAASGLYNTQYF